Presented here are 9 T cell receptor beta chains from one specimen sequenced in a study of blood T cell repertoires in COVID-19. Data came from immunoSEQ multiplex PCR; TCRdb stores just in-frame clones and leaves some out. Seen here are around 120,000 clones, approximately 80% observed once, and the top ten hold just under 25%. The sequenced sample consisted of peripheral blood. Receptor source: a human donor in a cohort sampled during active COVID-19.

The V and J genes are TRBV9 and TRBJ1-5; D is possibly TRBD1 (5 bases). CDR3 size: 15 residues. V was cut by 0 bases and J by 6 bases, with 13 bases left in between. Germline V gives CDR1 SGDLS, CDR2 YYNGEE. The CDR3 protein is CASSVGSQGSQPQHF. The CDR3 nucleotides are TGTGCCAGCAGCGTAGGGTCCCAGGGATCTCAGCCCCAGCATTTT.

This clone was seen only a few times. The V and J genes are TRBV24-1 and TRBJ2-2; D is uncertain. The germline CDR1 and CDR2 sequences are KGHDR and SFDVKD. The length of the CDR3 is 14 residues. V was pared by 5 bases and J by 6 bases, with 12 bases between. The CDR3 nucleotides read TGTGCCACCAGTGGGCAATTCCCACCCGGGGAGCTGTTTTTT. It yields the protein CATSGQFPPGELFF.

The table lists this clone with a few counts. The chain employs TRBV5-8 and TRBJ2-2; D call uncertain. With 7 bases removed from V and 5 bases from J, the gap between germline ends came to 9 bases. The CDR3 is 12 amino acids. Germline assignment: CDR1 SGHTS and CDR2 YDEGEE. The CDR3 here is CASPSFTGELFF. The CDR3 DNA follows: TGTGCCAGCCCGTCTTTTACCGGGGAGCTGTTTTTT.

This sequence joins TRBV7-2 and TRBJ1-1; possibly TRBD1 for D (6 bases). The length of the CDR3 is 14 residues. CDR1 and CDR2 (germline): SGHTA, FQGNSA. The V end was cut by 0 bases, the J end by 7 bases, with 12 bases between. CDR3 sequence: CASSLAQGRGEAFF. DNA for the CDR3: TGTGCCAGCAGCTTAGCGCAGGGGCGAGGTGAAGCTTTCTTT. The whole variable domain, filled in from reference TRBV7-2 and TRBJ1-1, reads GAGVSQSPSNKVTEKGKDVELRCDPISGHTALYWYRQSLGQGLEFLIYFQGNSAPDKSGLPSDRFSAERTGGSVSTLTIQRTQQEDSAVYLCASSLAQGRGEAFFGQGTRLTVV.

There are a few counts of this clone. The chain couples TRBV28 to TRBJ2-7; 7 positions match TRBD2. The CDR3 spans 13 residues. After removal of 7 bases from V and 7 bases from J, the junction contained 10 bases not matched to a gene. Germline V CDR1 and CDR2: MDHEN, SYDVKM. The CDR3 DNA sequence: TGTGCCAGCAACCTCCCTGGGGAGGGGGAGCAGTACTTC. It codes for CASNLPGEGEQYF.

This chain links TRBV5-1 with TRBJ2-5; D call uncertain. CDR1 and CDR2 (germline): SGHRS, YFSETQ. V gave up 4 bases and J gave up 4 bases, with 11 bases separating them. The CDR3 length is 13 residues. The CDR3 loop reads CASSARMRETQYF. For the CDR3, the DNA is TGCGCCAGCAGCGCGAGGATGAGAGAGACCCAGTACTTC.

V is TRBV5-6 and J is TRBJ1-2; TRBD1 is a possible D gene (5 bases). Between the trimmed V and J ends, which lost 0 bases and 0 bases, there was a span of 9 bases. CDR1 and CDR2 from the germline V gene are SGHDT and YYEEEE. The CDR3 consists of 15 residues. The CDR3 nucleotides read TGTGCCAGCAGCTTGGAAACAGGATCTAACTATGGCTACACCTTC. Translating it yields CASSLETGSNYGYTF.

This clone appeared a few times. V and J are TRBV2 and TRBJ1-6; D is possibly TRBD1 (6 bases). V lost 6 bases to trimming and J lost 8 bases, with 11 bases between them. The CDR3 covers 13 residues. CDR1 and CDR2 from the germline V gene are SNHLY and FYNNEI. CDR3 sequence reads: CASRGAQDSPLHF. Written as DNA, the CDR3 is TGTGCCAGCAGGGGGGCACAGGATTCACCCCTCCACTTT.

The rearrangement links TRBV5-6 to TRBJ2-5; the match to TRBD2 covers 7 bases. Germline assignment: CDR1 SGHDT and CDR2 YYEEEE. CDR3 length: 12 amino acids. The trim removed 2 bases at V and 11 bases at J, leaving 6 bases unmatched. The CDR3 reads CASSFVGGGQYF. CDR3 sequence (DNA): TGTGCCAGCAGCTTTGTCGGGGGAGGGCAGTACTTC.